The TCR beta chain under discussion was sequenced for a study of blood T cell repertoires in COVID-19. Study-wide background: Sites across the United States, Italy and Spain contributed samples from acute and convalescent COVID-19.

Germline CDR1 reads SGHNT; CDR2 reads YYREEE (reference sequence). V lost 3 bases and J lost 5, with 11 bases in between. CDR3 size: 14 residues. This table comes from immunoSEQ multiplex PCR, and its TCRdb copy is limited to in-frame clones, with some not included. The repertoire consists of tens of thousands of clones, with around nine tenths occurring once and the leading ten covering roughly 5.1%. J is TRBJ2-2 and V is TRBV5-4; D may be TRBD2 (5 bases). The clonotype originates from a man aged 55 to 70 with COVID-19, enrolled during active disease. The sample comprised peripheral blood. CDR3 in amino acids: CASSSGRGTGELFF. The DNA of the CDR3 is TGTGCCAGCAGCTCGGGTCGGGGAACCGGGGAGCTGTTTTTT.